This T cell receptor beta chain was observed in a study of T cell repertoires in cytomegalovirus infection. Study at large: From public TCR beta signatures came an indication of both CMV infection and matching HLA type. Study-wide points: HLA-C-restricted CMV clonotypes gave the most frequent clonotype in two of eight donors.

TCRdb ran MiXCR on the reads and lists one entry per CDR3 protein. The profile shows 630,000 or so distinct CDR3 sequences, approximately 24% of them singletons. The V and J ends lost 7 bases and 2 bases respectively, with 13 bases between them. The CDR3 totals 14 residues. Germline values: CDR1 LNHDA, CDR2 SQIVND (reference sequence). Details on this clonotype: Its cognate antigen is unknown.

Sequencing was done on a sample of CD8+ T cells from PBMCs. This TCR was recovered from a human donor in good health (CMV status not recorded). Some clones in this sample may be carry-over from other donors' samples. The rearrangement joins TRBV19 to TRBJ2-3; TRBD1 might be the D (6 bases). The CDR3 is CASTEDRYTDTQYF. The CDR3 bases are TGTGCCAGTACCGAGGACAGATACACAGATACGCAGTATTTT.